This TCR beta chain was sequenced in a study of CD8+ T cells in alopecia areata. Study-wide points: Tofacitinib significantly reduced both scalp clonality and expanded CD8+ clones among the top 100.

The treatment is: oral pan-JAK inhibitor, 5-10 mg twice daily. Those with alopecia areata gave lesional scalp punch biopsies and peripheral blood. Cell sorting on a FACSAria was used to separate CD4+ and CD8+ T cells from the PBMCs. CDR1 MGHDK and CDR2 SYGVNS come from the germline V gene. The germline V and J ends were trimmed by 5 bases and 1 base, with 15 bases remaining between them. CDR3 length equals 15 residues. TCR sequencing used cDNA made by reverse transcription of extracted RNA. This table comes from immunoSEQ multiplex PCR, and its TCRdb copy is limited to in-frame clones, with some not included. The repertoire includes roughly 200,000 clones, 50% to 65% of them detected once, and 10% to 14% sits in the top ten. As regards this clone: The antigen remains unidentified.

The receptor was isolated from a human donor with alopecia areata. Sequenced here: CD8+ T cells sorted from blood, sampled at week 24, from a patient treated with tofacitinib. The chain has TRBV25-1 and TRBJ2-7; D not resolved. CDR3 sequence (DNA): TGTGCCAGCAGTAGCTCACGACGCGAATCCTACGAGCAGTACTTC. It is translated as CASSSSRRESYEQYF.